This is a list of T cell receptor beta chains from one sample in a study of tumor-infiltrating lymphocytes in localized non-small cell lung cancer. Clones were sequenced by immunoSEQ multiplex PCR, and TCRdb holds only the in-frame ones, with some missing. This table has some 8,000 clones, 65% to 80% appearing once. Specimen: lung tumor tissue. Every receptor here comes from a human donor with non-small cell lung cancer. Each CDR3 is given with its conserved first and last residue. The D gene is left open where the match is weak. A clone size is listed for some rows: how often the clone was seen (once, few, many), or a class if it is expanded.

TRBD2,.,TRBJ2-5,TRBV11-3,TGTGCCAGCAGCTCCGACTCCGGGACTAACATCCAAGAGACCCAGTACTTC,CASSSDSGTNIQETQYF
.,few,TRBJ2-7,TRBV28,TGTGCCAGCAGTTTAAGTCCGGATTTAGGCTACGAGCAGTACTTC,CASSLSPDLGYEQYF
.,.,TRBJ2-7,TRBV4-3,TGCGCCAGCAGCCAAGATTTATGGGGGACTGCTAGAGTCGAGCAGTACTTC,CASSQDLWGTARVEQYF
.,once,TRBJ2-2,TRBV2,TGTGCCAGCATGTACAGCGGGGAGCTGTTTTTT,CASMYSGELFF
TRBD1,.,TRBJ2-7,TRBV15,TGTGCCACCAGCAGGGAAACAGGGGGCCACGAGCAGTACTTC,CATSRETGGHEQYF
TRBD1,.,TRBJ2-3,TRBV7-3,TGTGCCAGCGGACAGGGCGGCACAGATACGCAGTATTTT,CASGQGGTDTQYF
.,.,TRBJ1-5,TRBV7-2,TGTGCCAGCAGCCCCGGCAGACATCAGCCCCAGCATTTT,CASSPGRHQPQHF
.,few,TRBJ2-2,TRBV5-6,TGTGCCAGCAGCTTGTTTTTCCGACACTATACCACCACCGGGGAGCTGTTTTTT,CASSLFFRHYTTTGELFF
.,.,TRBJ2-7,TRBV19,TGTGCCAGTAGCTCCGCCGTCTGGCGGGTCGAGCAGTACTTC,CASSSAVWRVEQYF
.,.,TRBJ1-4,TRBV27,TGTGCCAGCAGGCTCGGGACTCTGGCGACTAATGAAAAACTGTTTTTT,CASRLGTLATNEKLFF
TRBD1,few,TRBJ1-2,TRBV28,TGTGCCGGGTGGGACAGGGGGACCTATGGCTACACCTTC,CAGWDRGTYGYTF
.,.,TRBJ2-2,TRBV7-3,TGTGCCAGCAGCCCGTACGGGACCGGGGAGCTGTTTTTT,CASSPYGTGELFF
.,.,TRBJ2-7,TRBV27,TGTGCCAGCAGTTTGGACTGGAACCTTATCTACGAGCAGTACTTC,CASSLDWNLIYEQYF
.,medium-sized,TRBJ1-2,TRBV30,TGTGCCTGGAGTGTGTGGGACGGCTACACCTTC,CAWSVWDGYTF
TRBD1,.,TRBJ2-1,TRBV27,TGTGCCAGCAGTTTTGGACAGGGAAGCAATGAGCAGTTCTTC,CASSFGQGSNEQFF
.,.,TRBJ2-1,TRBV5-3,TGTGCCAGAAGCTTGGCCGGATACCGGGACTCCAATGAGCAGTTCTTC,CARSLAGYRDSNEQFF
TRBD2,.,TRBJ2-3,TRBV5-1,TGCGCCAGCAGCTTGAGTCTAGCGGGTGACGAGCAGTATTTT,CASSLSLAGDEQYF
.,.,TRBJ1-1,TRBV6-1,TGTGCCAGCAGTGAAGGGGTAGATAACACTGAAGCTTTCTTT,CASSEGVDNTEAFF
.,.,TRBJ2-7,TRBV6-6,TGTGCCAGCAGTTACTCGATTGCTAGGGGGTACAGCTTC,CASSYSIARGYSF
.,medium-sized,TRBJ1-4,TRBV30,TGTGCCTGGGACACCAGGGGCGGGGATGAAAAACTGTTTTTT,CAWDTRGGDEKLFF
.,.,TRBJ2-7,TRBV14,TGTGCCAGCAGCCACTCCGCCGAGCAGTACTTC,CASSHSAEQYF